This T cell receptor beta chain was identified during a study of CD8+CD57+ T cells in acquired aplastic anemia. About the study: Mean read depth for CD4+ cells from healthy donors was some 11 million.

Study-wide findings and caveats: Patients and controls were found to share around 30 CD8+ CDR3 sequences.

The CDR3 runs to 15 residues. CDR1 is LNHNV and CDR2 is YYDKDF in the germline V gene (reference sequence). The V and J ends lost 6 bases and 10 bases, in that order; junction bases with no gene match: 15. About this clonotype itself: Its antigen is undetermined.

Genomic DNA constituted the template upon which TCR beta VDJ and CDR3 profiling was performed. From the reads, TCRdb called clonotypes with MiXCR, one entry per CDR3 protein. The table lists about 190,000 distinct CDR3 sequences, roughly half of them singletons, with more than 15% in the top ten. The sequenced sample was sorted CD4+, CD8+, or CD8+CD57+ T cells (not recorded which) from PBMCs. The rearrangement joins TRBV15 to TRBJ1-1; 9 bases align to TRBD1. The clonotype originates from a human donor in good health, serving as a control. The CDR3 DNA is TGTGCCACCAGTAGACCCACTGGACAGGGGCCTGGAGCTTTCTTT. This codes for CATSRPTGQGPGAFF.